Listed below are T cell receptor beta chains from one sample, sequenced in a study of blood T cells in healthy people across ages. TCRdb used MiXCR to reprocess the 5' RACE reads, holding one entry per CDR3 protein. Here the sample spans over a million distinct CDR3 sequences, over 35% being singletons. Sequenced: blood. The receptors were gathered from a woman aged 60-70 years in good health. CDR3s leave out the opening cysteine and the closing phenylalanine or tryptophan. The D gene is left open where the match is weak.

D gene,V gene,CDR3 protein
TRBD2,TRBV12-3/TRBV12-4,ASSLGAGREQY
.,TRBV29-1,SVENDNEQF
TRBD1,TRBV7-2,ASSAGTGYNEQF
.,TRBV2,ASSEQHSPLH
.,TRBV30,AWSVGAGDQPQH
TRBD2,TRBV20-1,SARLAGGNEQF
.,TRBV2,ASSVSGRFYEQY
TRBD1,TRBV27,ASSSYSTGLGNSPLH
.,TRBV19,ASSIGRFYEQY
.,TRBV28,ASSLLDELYEQY
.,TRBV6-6,ASSISSGAYEQY
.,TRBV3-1,ASSPGPRAYEQY
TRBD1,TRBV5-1,ASSDTDRVAYEQY
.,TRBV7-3,ASSPPLGDYRDYNEQF
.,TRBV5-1,ASSLDPGEAF
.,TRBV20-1,SARGSGMEVSGYNEQF
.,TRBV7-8,ASSSPKQGGTEAF
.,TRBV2,AILPDSLNEKLF
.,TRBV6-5,ASKRPFSGANVLT
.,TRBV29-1,SGFQTGQGTQY
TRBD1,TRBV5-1,ASSLDGTGRYNEQF
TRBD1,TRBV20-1,SVRVKGAISGYT
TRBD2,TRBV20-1,SAAGTSGHNEQF
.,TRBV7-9,ASSREGRYYGYT
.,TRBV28,ASSLYAGRTYNEQF
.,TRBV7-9,VAGADSPLH
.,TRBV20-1,SARRGVQPQH
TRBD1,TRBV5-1,ASSLIGRGETQY
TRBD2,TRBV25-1,ASSPREGLYNEQF
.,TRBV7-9,ASSLVGGPNYGYT
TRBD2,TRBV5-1,ASSLAGLGAYEQY
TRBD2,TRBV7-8,ASSLGGGGYTDTQY
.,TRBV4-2,ASSQDRLGLGEQY
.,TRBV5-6,ASSRPRGSYEQY
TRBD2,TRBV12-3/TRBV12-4,ASSYRRGLAGAWETQY
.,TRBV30,AWSGYNEQF
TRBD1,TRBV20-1,SARVGDRGNIQY
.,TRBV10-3,AISGTGGTDTQY
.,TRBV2,ASNDPGHQPSSGANVLT
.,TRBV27,ASSRGDRSYEQY
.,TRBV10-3,AIMARAQSSGANVLT
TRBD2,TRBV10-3,ATRRTSGMGVYNEQF
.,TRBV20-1,SAKTTTVPDTEAF
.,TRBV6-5,ASSPGTKLF
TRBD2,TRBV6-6,ASSPHASGSGTGELF
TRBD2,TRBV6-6,ASRGRGAGESVYEQY